This passage covers 5 T cell receptor beta chains from one sample sequenced in a study of tumor and adjacent non-tumor tissue in lung cancer. A modified ARM-PCR protocol with three rounds of nested PCR amplified TCRbeta. TCRdb reprocessed the multiplex PCR reads via MiXCR and lists one record per CDR3 protein. The data show 90,000 to 100,000 distinct CDR3 sequences, more than 80% seen once. No cell sorting was done before RNA was extracted from the tissue. Distant lung tissue was collected more than 3 cm away from the tumor edge. The sample was distant non-tumor lung tissue. The receptors here all came from a man aged 55 to 70 with small cell lung cancer.

This clonotype came up many times. The junction shows a germline mismatch at one end, possibly a read error. The chain uses TRBV20-1 and TRBJ2-5; 7 nucleotides match TRBD2. This CDR3 comprises 13 residues. Germline V gives CDR1 DFQATT, CDR2 SNEGSKA (reference sequence). Here the CDR3 DNA reads TGCAGTGCTGGAGAACTAGCGAAAGAGACCCAGTACTTC. This encodes CSAGELAKETQYF.

CDR3 loop: CATCLRASGSHEQFF. Here the CDR3 DNA reads TGTGCCACCTGTTTACGGGCTAGCGGTTCGCACGAGCAGTTCTTC. The chain is built from TRBV12-3 or TRBV12-4 and TRBJ2-1; 7 bases fit TRBD2. This CDR3 comprises 15 residues. V shed 10 bases, J shed 10 bases, and the junction held 19 bases outside the gene matches.

About this clonotype: Because the CDR3 is missing its conserved closing phenylalanine or tryptophan, this is likely a read error. The genes are TRBV12-3 or TRBV12-4 and TRBJ1-2; TRBD1 might be the D (5 bases). The CDR3 is 12 amino acids. The CDR3 spells CVSSLGGYGYTL. CDR3 DNA: TGTGTCAGCAGTTTGGGGGGCTATGGCTACACCCTC.

On this clonotype: The junction shows a germline mismatch at one end, possibly a read error. The chain links TRBV12-3 or TRBV12-4 to TRBJ1-2, with D maybe TRBD1 (5 bases). The CDR3 runs to 16 residues. For the CDR3, the DNA is TGTGCCAGCTGTTTAGCGCGGGTCGGGGGTATCTATGGCTACACCTTC. It is translated as CASCLARVGGIYGYTF.

This clonotype was observed at least ten times. The chain recombines TRBV6-1 with TRBJ2-5; D uncertain. CDR3 length: 15 residues. The V end lost 1 base, the J end lost 2 bases, and 11 bases lay between the germline ends. Germline V lookup: CDR1 MNHNS, CDR2 SASEGT. This chain's CDR3 is CASSEGSGQQETQYF. The CDR3 DNA follows: TGTGCCAGCAGTGAAGGATCAGGCCAACAAGAGACCCAGTACTTC.